A single sample gave rise to the 17 T cell receptor beta chains below, sequenced in a study of cytomegalovirus exposure and HLA in healthy donors. The PCR used 60 Vbeta and 13 Jbeta primers. Using immunoSEQ multiplex PCR, the repertoire was profiled, and TCRdb retains in-frame clones only, with some absent. In the table there are 150,000 or so clones, approximately 72% of which are singletons. Material: PBMCs. All receptors come from a man aged 18 to 29 in good health and CMV-seronegative.

Of note for this clone: A read error may account for a junction end that differs from germline. The rearrangement joins TRBV28 to TRBJ2-5, with D tentatively TRBD1 (6 bases). The CDR3 extends over 14 amino acids. The germline V gene has CDR1 MDHEN and CDR2 SYDVKM. CDR3 nucleotide sequence: TGTGCCCGCAGTCTGAGACAGGCCGAAGAGACCCAGTACTTC. Amino acids: CARSLRQAEETQYF. Combining the CDR3 with reference TRBV28 and TRBJ2-5 gives the whole variable domain DVKVTQSSRYLVKRTGEKVFLECVQDMDHENMFWYRQDPGLGLRLIYFSYDVKMKEKGDIPEGYSVSREKKERFSLILESASTNQTSMYLCARSLRQAEETQYFGPGTRLLVL.

The V call is TRBV11-2, the J call TRBJ1-2; 9 bases are a match to TRBD1. The length of the CDR3 is 16 residues. Trimming cost V 5 bases and J 4 bases; bases outside gene matches: 11. Germline V CDR1 and CDR2: SGHAT, FQNNGV. DNA for the CDR3: TGTGCCAGCAGCCTCCATCCACAGGGGGCCGGCTATGGCTACACCTTC. Translating it yields CASSLHPQGAGYGYTF.

The chain uses TRBV13 and TRBJ2-7; D gene ambiguous. CDR3 length: 13 amino acids. Germline V gene lookup returns CDR1 PRHDT and CDR2 FYEKMQ (reference sequence). Trimming shortened V by 0 bases and J by 5 bases, and 8 bases separated the two germline ends. The CDR3 loop reads CASSLGTYNEQYV. The CDR3 DNA reads TGTGCCAGCAGCTTAGGGACATATAACGAGCAGTACGTC.

V is TRBV29-1 and J is TRBJ1-1, with TRBD1 as a possible D gene (6 bases). Germline CDR1 and CDR2: SQVTM and ANQGSEA. V was clipped by 1 base and J by 4 bases, with 19 bases between them. The CDR3 loop spans 16 amino acids. Here the CDR3 DNA reads TGCAGCGTTGAAGCGACAGGCGATGGTCGTGGCACTGAAGCTTTCTTT. Its protein product is CSVEATGDGRGTEAFF. The full variable domain, in which reference TRBV29-1 and TRBJ1-1 provide the parts outside the CDR3, is SAVISQKPSRDICQRGTSLTIQCQVDSQVTMMFWYRQQPGQSLTLIATANQGSEATYESGFVIDKFPISRPNLTFSTLTVSNMSPEDSSIYLCSVEATGDGRGTEAFFGQGTRLTVV.

The CDR3 region is CESGGVYNEQFF. The DNA for the CDR3 is TGTGAGAGCGGGGGGGTCTACAATGAGCAGTTCTTC. This chain connects TRBV6-1 to TRBJ2-1; 10 nucleotides align to TRBD2. The CDR3 runs to 12 residues. Germline values: CDR1 MNHNS, CDR2 SASEGT.

The rearrangement joins TRBV18 to TRBJ2-1, with D hard to call. This CDR3 is built from 13 residues. Trimming cost V 2 bases and J 6 bases, with 8 bases left between them. Germline CDR1 is KGHSH and CDR2 is LQKENI. For the CDR3, the DNA is TGTGCCAGCTCACCAACATCATCCAATGAGCAGTTCTTC. As protein: CASSPTSSNEQFF.

V usage is TRBV25-1 and J usage is TRBJ1-6; 9 bases match TRBD1. CDR1 and CDR2 (germline): MGHDK, SYGVNS. J lost 7 bases, V lost 6 bases, and 1 base had no gene match. There are 13 residues in the CDR3. This chain's CDR3 is CASRGQGNSPLHF. The CDR3 DNA is TGTGCCAGCAGGGGACAGGGAAATTCACCCCTCCACTTT. Combining the CDR3 with reference TRBV25-1 and TRBJ1-6 gives the whole variable domain EADIYQTPRYLVIGTGKKITLECSQTMGHDKMYWYQQDPGMELHLIHYSYGVNSTEKGDLSSESTVSRIRTEHFPLTLESARPSHTSQYLCASRGQGNSPLHFGNGTRLTVT.

The chain recombines TRBV4-1 with TRBJ1-5; D gene uncertain. The V and J ends lost 3 bases and 0 bases respectively, with 9 bases between them. CDR1 and CDR2 (germline): MGHRA, YSYEKL. This CDR3 has 15 residues. The CDR3 nucleotides read TGCGCCAGCAGCCAGTCAGTATTTAGCAATCAGCCCCAGCATTTT. This codes for CASSQSVFSNQPQHF.

This clone was detected once. The chain uses TRBV6-5 and TRBJ1-2; D remains ambiguous. Germline CDR1 and CDR2: MNHEY and SVGAGI. The CDR3 sequence is 14 residues long. V was cut by 4 bases and J by 1 base, with 10 bases left in between. CDR3 protein: CASSFTDLNYGYTF. CDR3 nucleotides: TGTGCCAGCAGTTTTACAGATCTTAACTATGGCTACACCTTC.

This chain joins TRBV4-2 and TRBJ1-6; D gene unclear. V lost 1 base and J lost 8, with 3 bases in between. Germline values: CDR1 LGHNA, CDR2 YNFKEQ. CDR3 size: 12 residues. CDR3 protein: CASSQADSPLHF. CDR3 nucleotides: TGTGCCAGCAGCCAAGCGGATTCACCCCTCCACTTT.

The chain joins TRBV29-1 to TRBJ1-2; 12 nucleotides align to TRBD1. This CDR3 spans 15 amino acids. Germline V gives CDR1 SQVTM, CDR2 ANQGSEA. The ends lost 6 bases at V and 4 bases at J; junction bases unmatched: 9. CDR3 amino acids: CSVPTGTGGLYGYTF. In DNA form, the CDR3 reads TGCAGCGTCCCAACCGGGACAGGGGGCCTCTATGGCTACACCTTC.

The gene calls are TRBV28 and TRBJ1-4, with a possible D match to TRBD1 (6 bases). This CDR3 comprises 14 residues. Trimming took off 2 bases at V and 8 bases at J, with 12 bases between the two ends. Germline lookup yields CDR1 MDHEN and CDR2 SYDVKM. CDR3 residues: CASSLRVDREKLFF. The CDR3 DNA sequence: TGTGCCAGCAGTTTAAGGGTAGACAGGGAAAAACTGTTTTTT.

In this sample, this clone turned up once. V usage is TRBV18 and J usage is TRBJ1-2, with 10 bases that match TRBD1. The junction had 6 bases not matched to a gene; V was cut back by 4 bases and J by 10 bases. The CDR3 has 13 amino acids. Germline lookup yields CDR1 KGHSH and CDR2 LQKENI. The CDR3 nucleotides read TGTGCCAGCTCACGACCGGGACAGGGGAACTACACCTTC. Its translation is CASSRPGQGNYTF. The variable domain in full, with the rest retrieved from reference TRBV18 and TRBJ1-2, is NAGVMQNPRHLVRRRGQEARLRCSPMKGHSHVYWYRQLPEEGLKFMVYLQKENIIDESGMPKERFSAEFPKEGPSILRIQQVVRGDSAAYFCASSRPGQGNYTFGSGTRLTVV.

The rearrangement joins TRBV19 to TRBJ1-1; D gene ambiguous. The CDR3 consists of 13 residues. CDR1 is LNHDA, CDR2 SQIVND, per germline (reference sequence). V gave up 6 bases and J gave up 2 bases, with 10 bases separating them. CDR3 amino acids: CASSNTVNTEAFF. The CDR3 DNA sequence: TGTGCCAGTAGCAATACAGTTAACACTGAAGCTTTCTTT.

The chain has TRBV6-5 and TRBJ2-6; the D gene is possibly TRBD2 (6 bases). Trimming took off 8 bases at V and 2 bases at J, with 13 bases between the two ends. The CDR3 totals 15 residues. CDR1 and CDR2 from the germline V gene are MNHEY and SVGAGI. CDR3 loop: CASRWRDTGANVLTF. Written as DNA, the CDR3 is TGTGCCAGCCGGTGGAGGGATACTGGGGCCAACGTCCTGACTTTC.

The V gene is TRBV9, the J gene TRBJ1-2, with 7 bases matching TRBD1. Germline trimming cut 2 bases from V and 4 bases from J; bases unmatched to any gene: 11. The germline V gene encodes CDR1 SGDLS and CDR2 YYNGEE. This CDR3 is built from 16 residues. The CDR3 region is CASSVTLQGKGYGYTF. The CDR3 DNA follows: TGTGCCAGCAGCGTCACCCTACAGGGGAAAGGCTATGGCTACACCTTC.

This clone was seen just once. CDR3 nucleotide sequence: TGTGCCAGCAGCGTAGGCCCTCCTATACAGGGGTATGATGGCTACACCTTC. Protein: CASSVGPPIQGYDGYTF. V and J are TRBV9 and TRBJ1-2; 7 positions agree with TRBD1. Germline V lookup: CDR1 SGDLS, CDR2 YYNGEE. Trimming took 0 bases from V and 6 from J; bases not matched to a gene: 14. CDR3 length: 17 amino acids.